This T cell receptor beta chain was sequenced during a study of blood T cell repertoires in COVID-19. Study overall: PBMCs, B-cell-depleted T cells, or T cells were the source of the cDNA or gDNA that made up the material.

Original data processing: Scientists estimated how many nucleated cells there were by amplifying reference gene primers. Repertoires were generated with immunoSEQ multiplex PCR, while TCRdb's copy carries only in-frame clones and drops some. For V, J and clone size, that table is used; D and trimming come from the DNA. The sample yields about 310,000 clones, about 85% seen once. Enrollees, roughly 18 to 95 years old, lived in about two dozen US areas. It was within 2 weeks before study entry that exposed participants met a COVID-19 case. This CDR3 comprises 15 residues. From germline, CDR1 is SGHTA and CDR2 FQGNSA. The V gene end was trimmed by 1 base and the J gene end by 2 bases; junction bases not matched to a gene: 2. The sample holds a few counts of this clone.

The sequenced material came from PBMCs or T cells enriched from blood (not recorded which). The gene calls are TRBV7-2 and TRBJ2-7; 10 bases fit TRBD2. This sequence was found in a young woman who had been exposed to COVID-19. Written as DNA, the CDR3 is TGTGCCAGCAGCTTAGATAGCGGGAGGACCTACGAGCAGTACTTC. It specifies CASSLDSGRTYEQYF.